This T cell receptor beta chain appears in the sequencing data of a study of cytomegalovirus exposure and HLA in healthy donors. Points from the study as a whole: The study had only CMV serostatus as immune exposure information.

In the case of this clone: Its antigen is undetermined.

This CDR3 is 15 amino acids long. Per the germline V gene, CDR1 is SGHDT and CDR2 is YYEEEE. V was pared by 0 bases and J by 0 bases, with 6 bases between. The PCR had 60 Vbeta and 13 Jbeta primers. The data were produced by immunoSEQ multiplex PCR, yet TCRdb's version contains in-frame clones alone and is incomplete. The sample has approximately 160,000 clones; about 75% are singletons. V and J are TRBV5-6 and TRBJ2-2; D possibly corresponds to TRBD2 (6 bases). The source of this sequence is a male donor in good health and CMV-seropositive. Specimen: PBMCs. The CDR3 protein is CASSLGGANTGELFF. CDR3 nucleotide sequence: TGTGCCAGCAGCTTGGGCGGGGCGAACACCGGGGAGCTGTTTTTT.